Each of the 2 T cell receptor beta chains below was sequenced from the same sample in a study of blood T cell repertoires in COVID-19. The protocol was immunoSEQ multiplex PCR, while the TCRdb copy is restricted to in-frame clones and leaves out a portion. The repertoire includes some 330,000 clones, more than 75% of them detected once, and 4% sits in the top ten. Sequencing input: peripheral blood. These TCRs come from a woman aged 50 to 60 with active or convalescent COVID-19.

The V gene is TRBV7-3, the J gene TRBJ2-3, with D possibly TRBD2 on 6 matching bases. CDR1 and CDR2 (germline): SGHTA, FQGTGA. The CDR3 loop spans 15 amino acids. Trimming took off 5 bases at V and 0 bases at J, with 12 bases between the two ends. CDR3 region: CASSPMAGSTDTQYF. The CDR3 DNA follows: TGTGCCAGCAGCCCGATGGCGGGGAGCACAGATACGCAGTATTTT.

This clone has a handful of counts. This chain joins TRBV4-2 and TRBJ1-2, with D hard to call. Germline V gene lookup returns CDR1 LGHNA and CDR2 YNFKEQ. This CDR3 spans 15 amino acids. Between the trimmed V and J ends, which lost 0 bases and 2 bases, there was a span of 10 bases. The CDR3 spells CASSQDRSYNYGYTF. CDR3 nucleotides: TGTGCCAGCAGCCAAGATAGATCCTACAACTATGGCTACACCTTC.